The entry that follows covers one T cell receptor beta chain sequence. Only a few counts were recorded for this clone. The target of this receptor is not known. Per-nucleotide qualities are absent, and no much larger clonotype sits a single base away. The data were obtained in a study of vaccination effects on CD4 cells after COVID-19 (dated by TCRdb to between 2020 and 2023). Study-level background: Each participant received two doses of an mRNA SARS-CoV-2 vaccine, either BNT162b2 or mRNA-1273. In both COVID-19 convalescent patients and infection-naive vaccine recipients, the study compared SARS-CoV-2 spike-specific CD4+ TCR repertoires from before mRNA vaccination with those from after it. A total of around eleven COVID-19 convalescent patients and several SARS-CoV-2-naive healthy vaccine recipients were included in the full study. In the study, cultures from other donors were sequenced using the Oncomine TCR Beta short-read assay on an Illumina iSeq 100. Summary of the overall study and its limitations: Among healthy vaccine recipients, nearly all vaccine-induced clones were SARS-CoV-2 mono-reactive, and only 1 of 255 was cross-reactive with common cold coronaviruses. At late post-vaccination timepoints, both infection-induced and vaccine-induced clones showed marked clonal contraction, consistent with waning T cell responses. Limitations of the study were the small number of convalescent patients and the absence of early post-infection timepoints.

V ends up 9 bases short and J 8 bases short, with an unmatched junction base count of 5. Sequences WNHNN (CDR1) and SYGVQD (CDR2) are obtained from the germline V gene (reference sequence). From its cysteine to its phenylalanine, the CDR3 spans 14 amino acids. Just CDR3 DNA is preserved here, 42 bases in frame from base 1. Libraries were built with the immunoSEQ multiplex PCR assay. DNA from the cultured and isolated CD4+ T cells underwent TCR beta CDR3 sequencing. Concerning the study's data processing: Non-productive TCR sequences were discarded, and reads were trimmed to the CDR3 region, with only CDR3s of 7 or more amino acids retained. The MANAFEST web app was used to identify antigen-specific clonotypes by comparing expansion in peptide wells with expansion in reference cultures. To count as positive, a clone had to show expansion at FDR<0.05 compared with the reference and with all other wells, an odds ratio above 5, and a frequency above 0.1% in two replicate wells. A clonotype was defined as cross-reactive if the clonotype was significantly expanded both in SARS-CoV-2 spike wells and in at least one common cold coronavirus spike condition. CDR3 similarity was assessed by Levenshtein distance using the stringdist R package, and unrooted trees were constructed with ape in R 3.6.1. Imported from immuneACCESS, the table was reduced by TCRdb to in-frame sequences with V and J called. These copies leave out some clones; in studies compared against another copy, an unresolved V gene accounts for under half, and the cause of the remainder is not known. V and J calls and clone size follow that table, whereas D and trimming were derived from the DNA. The sample table contains 50,000 to 65,000 clones; only one count was recorded for roughly 76% of them. In total, the top ten clones hold about 2.3% of the sample.

The ViraFEST assay stimulated PBMC with viral peptide pools and then used TCR sequencing to identify antigen-specific CD4+ T cell clonotypes by expansion. After less than eleven days of culture, CD4+ T cells were isolated with the EasySep CD4+ T cell isolation kit. The absence of prior SARS-CoV-2 infection in healthy vaccine recipients was confirmed by negative nucleocapsid antibodies before and after vaccination. A few million PBMC per well were cultured with about 9 ug/ml peptides in IMDM containing 5% human AB serum, approximately 10 IU/ml IL-2 and gentamicin. Half of the culture medium was replaced with fresh IL-2-containing medium on days 3 and 7. Unless noted otherwise, every peptide stimulation condition was cultured in triplicate wells. Using Ficoll-Paque Plus gradient centrifugation, PBMC were separated from whole blood and then either used fresh or cryopreserved at -140C. The spike proteins of SARS-CoV-2 and of the common cold coronaviruses HCoV-NL63, HCoV-OC43 and HCoV-229E were spanned by overlapping peptide pools. Genomic DNA was extracted from cultured CD4+ T cells with the QIAamp micro DNA kit.

The chain uses TRBV10-1 and TRBJ2-1, with TRBD2 identical over 15 junction bases. Sequencing was performed on CD4+ T cells from PBMCs cultured with HCoV-229E spike peptides, taken before COVID-19 vaccination. Taken with the paper, the label for cell subset or site translates to: HCoV-229E spike overlapping peptide pool stimulation. This TCR was recovered from a human donor who received a COVID-19 vaccine. The CDR3 region reads CASSGTSGGHEQFF. The sequence in DNA is TGCGCCAGTTCCGGGACTAGCGGGGGGCATGAGCAGTTCTTC.